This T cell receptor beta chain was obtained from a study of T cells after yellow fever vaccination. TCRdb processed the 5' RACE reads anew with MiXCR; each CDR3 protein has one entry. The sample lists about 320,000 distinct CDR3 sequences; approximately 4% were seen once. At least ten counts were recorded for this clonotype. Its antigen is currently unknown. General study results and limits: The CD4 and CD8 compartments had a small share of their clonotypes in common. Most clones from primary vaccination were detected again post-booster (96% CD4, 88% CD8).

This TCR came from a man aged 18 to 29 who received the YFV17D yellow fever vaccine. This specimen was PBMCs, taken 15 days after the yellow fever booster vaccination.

CDR3 residues: CAWSTSDYYTTDTQYF. CDR3 sequence (DNA): TGTGCCTGGAGTACATCAGACTACTATACCACAGATACGCAGTATTTT. The chain is built from TRBV30 and TRBJ2-3; TRBD2 might be the D (5 bases). The CDR3 is 16 residues long. Germline V lookup: CDR1 GTSNPN, CDR2 SVGIG (reference sequence). The ends were cut back, 2 bases at V and 2 bases at J, with 17 bases in the middle.